What follows are 14 T cell receptor beta chains derived from one specimen sequenced in a study of T and B cells in COVID-19 patients. Multiplex PCR with BIOMED2 TRB-A/B primer pools amplified TRB rearrangements. TCRdb recomputed calls from the multiplex PCR reads with MiXCR, one row per CDR3 protein. This sample has roughly 15,000 distinct CDR3 sequences, with about 30% found just once. From blood, roughly 220-550 ng of genomic DNA served as TRB template. Material for sequencing was blood. Source of these receptors: a human donor who had recovered from COVID-19.

The chain joins TRBV10-3 to TRBJ1-5; TRBD1 is a possible D gene (5 bases). Between the trimmed V and J ends, which lost 0 bases and 3 bases, there was a span of 9 bases. The germline V gene has CDR1 ENHRY and CDR2 SYGVKD. This CDR3 has 15 amino acids. As DNA, the CDR3 is TGTGCCATCAGTGAGTCGGGAGGGACCAATCAGCCCCAGCATTTT. Amino acids: CAISESGGTNQPQHF.

The chain combines TRBV30 with TRBJ2-7; D not resolved. The CDR3 totals 15 residues. CDR1 is GTSNPN, CDR2 SVGIG, per germline (reference sequence). Between the trimmed V and J ends, which lost 5 bases and 1 base, there was a span of 18 bases. The CDR3 region has the DNA TGTGCCTGGGGCCCGCTCGAGAGGTTATCCTACGAGCAGTACTTC. This sequence encodes CAWGPLERLSYEQYF.

This clonotype was seen ten or more times. This chain links TRBV5-5 with TRBJ1-1; D is unclear. V shed 4 bases and J shed 0 bases, with 7 bases lying between them. This CDR3 is 13 amino acids long. Germline values: CDR1 SGHKS, CDR2 YYEKEE (reference sequence). The CDR3 bases are TGTGCCAGCAGCCCGGACGTGAACACTGAAGCTTTCTTT. Protein sequence: CASSPDVNTEAFF.

This clonotype rates as medium-sized. V and J are TRBV29-1 and TRBJ1-4; 11 bases match TRBD1. CDR1 and CDR2 from the germline V gene are SQVTM and ANQGSEA. V lost 6 bases to trimming and J lost 3 bases; unmatched junction nucleotides: 6. This CDR3 has 15 residues. The CDR3 coding sequence is TGCAGCGTGGCCGGGACAGGGGGATCTAATGAAAAACTGTTTTTT. It is translated as CSVAGTGGSNEKLFF.

There are a few counts of this clonotype. The chain links TRBV6-5 to TRBJ1-1; 7 bases align to TRBD1. J gave up 1 base and V 6 bases, and 2 bases lay outside the gene matches. CDR1 is MNHEY, CDR2 SVGAGI, per germline. This CDR3 comprises 13 residues. The CDR3 DNA is TGTGCCAGCAGCCACAGGGGGAACACTGAAGCTTTCTTT. Translating gives CASSHRGNTEAFF.

The J gene is TRBJ1-5, the V gene TRBV5-6, with TRBD1 as a possible D gene (6 bases). With 3 bases removed from V and 4 bases from J, the gap between germline ends came to 14 bases. Germline V gene lookup returns CDR1 SGHDT and CDR2 YYEEEE. The CDR3 consists of 15 residues. The CDR3 loop reads CASSSYQGRNQPQHF. The CDR3 DNA is TGTGCCAGCAGCTCGTACCAGGGGCGTAATCAGCCCCAGCATTTT.

There are many counts of this clonotype. The chain uses TRBV12-3 or TRBV12-4 and TRBJ2-2; 9 positions agree with TRBD1. V lost 6 bases, J lost 6 bases, and 11 bases stayed unmatched. The CDR3 length is 16 residues. The CDR3 bases are TGTGCCAGCAGCACCGGGACAGGGAAGTTTCCCGGGGAGCTGTTTTTT. This gives the protein CASSTGTGKFPGELFF.

This clonotype was seen many times. The chain is built from TRBV6-6 and TRBJ2-7; no clear D gene. V gave up 5 bases and J gave up 5 bases, with 10 bases separating them. Germline-derived CDR1 and CDR2 are MNHNY and SVGAGI (reference sequence). There are 12 residues in the CDR3. Here the CDR3 reads CASSARLDEQYF. CDR3 nucleotide sequence: TGTGCCAGCAGTGCAAGACTCGACGAGCAGTACTTC.

Relative to its sample, this clonotype is medium-sized. The chain joins TRBV6-5 to TRBJ2-7; 8 bases match TRBD1. V lost 2 bases to trimming and J lost 5 bases; unmatched junction nucleotides: 5. CDR3 size: 14 residues. Germline assignment: CDR1 MNHEY and CDR2 SVGAGI. CDR3 in DNA: TGTGCCAGCAGTTACGGGACAGGCGGGGACGAGCAGTACTTC. Its translation: CASSYGTGGDEQYF.

By frequency in the sample, this clonotype is medium-sized (0.01 to 0.1%). The chain uses TRBV19 and TRBJ2-3; TRBD1 or TRBD2 may be the D gene (5 bases each). Trimming left V 3 bases short and J 4 bases short, with 8 bases between. Looked up from germline, CDR1 is LNHDA and CDR2 is SQIVND (reference sequence). The CDR3 spans 13 residues. CDR3 residues: CASSMGEADTQYF. DNA for the CDR3: TGTGCCAGTAGTATGGGGGAAGCAGATACGCAGTATTTT.

This clonotype was observed at least ten times. The chain employs TRBV6-2 or TRBV6-3 and TRBJ2-6; D gene uncertain. The V and J ends lost 7 bases and 4 bases respectively, with 8 bases between them. The germline V gene has CDR1 MNHEY and CDR2 SVGEGT. The CDR3 extends over 13 amino acids. CDR3 coding DNA: TGTGCCAGCACGGCGGCGGGGGCCAACGTCCTGACTTTC. This sequence encodes CASTAAGANVLTF.

This clonotype was recorded at least ten times. This chain links TRBV27 with TRBJ2-2; TRBD2 matches at 9 bases. The junction had 5 bases not matched to a gene; V was cut back by 0 bases and J by 3 bases. Germline CDR1 is MNHEY and CDR2 is SMNVEV (reference sequence). The CDR3 extends over 17 amino acids. Written as DNA, the CDR3 is TGTGCCAGCAGTTTATCTGCGGGAGGGTGGGACACCGGGGAGCTGTTTTTT. Protein: CASSLSAGGWDTGELFF.

The chain recombines TRBV5-4 with TRBJ2-7; D possibly corresponds to TRBD2 (6 bases). Trimming removed 7 bases at V and 4 bases at J, with 21 bases between. CDR3 length: 15 amino acids. CDR1 and CDR2 from the germline V gene are SGHNT and YYREEE (reference sequence). CDR3 residues: CASSLGGSSFYEQYF. The DNA of the CDR3 is TGTGCCAGCTCCCTGGGGGGTTCCTCGTTTTACGAGCAGTACTTC.

V is TRBV5-5 and J is TRBJ2-4; D possibly uses TRBD1 or TRBD2 (5 bases each). The V end was cut by 5 bases, the J end by 5 bases, with 11 bases between. CDR3 length: 13 residues. The germline V gene encodes CDR1 SGHKS and CDR2 YYEKEE (reference sequence). The CDR3 here is CASRRVGENIQYF. CDR3 nucleotide sequence: TGTGCCAGCAGGAGGGTAGGGGAAAACATTCAGTACTTC.